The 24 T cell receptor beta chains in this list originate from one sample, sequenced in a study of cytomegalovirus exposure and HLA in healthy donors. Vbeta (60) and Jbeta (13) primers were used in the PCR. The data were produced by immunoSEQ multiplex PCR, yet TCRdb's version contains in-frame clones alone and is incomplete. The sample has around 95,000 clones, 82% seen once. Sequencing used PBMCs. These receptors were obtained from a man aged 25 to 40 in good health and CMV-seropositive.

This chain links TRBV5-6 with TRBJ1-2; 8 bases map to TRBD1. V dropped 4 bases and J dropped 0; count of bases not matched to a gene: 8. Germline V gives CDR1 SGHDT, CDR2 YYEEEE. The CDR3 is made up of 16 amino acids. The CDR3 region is CASSPDRGNANYGYTF. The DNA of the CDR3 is TGTGCCAGCAGCCCCGACAGGGGCAACGCTAACTATGGCTACACCTTC.

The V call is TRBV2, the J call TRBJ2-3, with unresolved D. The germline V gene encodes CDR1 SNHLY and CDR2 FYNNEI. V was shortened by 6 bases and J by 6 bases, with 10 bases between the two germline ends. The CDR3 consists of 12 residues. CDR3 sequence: CASSPGLDTQYF. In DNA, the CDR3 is TGTGCCAGCAGCCCCGGTTTGGATACGCAGTATTTT.

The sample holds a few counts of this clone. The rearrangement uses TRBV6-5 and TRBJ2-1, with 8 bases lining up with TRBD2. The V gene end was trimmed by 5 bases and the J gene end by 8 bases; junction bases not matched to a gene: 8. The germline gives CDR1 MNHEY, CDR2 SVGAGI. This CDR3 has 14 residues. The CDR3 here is CASSETRAGDEQFF. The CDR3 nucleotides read TGTGCCAGCAGTGAGACCCGAGCGGGAGATGAGCAGTTCTTC.

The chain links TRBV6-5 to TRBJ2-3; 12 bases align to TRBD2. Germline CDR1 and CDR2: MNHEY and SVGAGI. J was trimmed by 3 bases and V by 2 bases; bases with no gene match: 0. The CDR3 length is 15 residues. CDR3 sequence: CASSYGLAGTDTQYF. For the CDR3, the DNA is TGTGCCAGCAGTTACGGACTAGCGGGGACAGATACGCAGTATTTT.

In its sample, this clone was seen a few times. The CDR3 spells CASTNQETQYF. The CDR3 DNA reads TGTGCCAGCACCAATCAAGAGACCCAGTACTTC. The J gene is TRBJ2-5, the V gene TRBV6-1; D not certain. Germline V lookup: CDR1 MNHNS, CDR2 SASEGT. V lost 7 bases and J lost 2, with 5 bases in between. This CDR3 is 11 amino acids long.

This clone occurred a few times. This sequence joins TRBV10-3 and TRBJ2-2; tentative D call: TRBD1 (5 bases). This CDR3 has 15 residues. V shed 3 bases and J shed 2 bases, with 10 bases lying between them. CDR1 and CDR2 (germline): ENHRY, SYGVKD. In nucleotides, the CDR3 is TGTGCCATCAGTGATGGGGCTGCTAACACCGGGGAGCTGTTTTTT. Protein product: CAISDGAANTGELFF.

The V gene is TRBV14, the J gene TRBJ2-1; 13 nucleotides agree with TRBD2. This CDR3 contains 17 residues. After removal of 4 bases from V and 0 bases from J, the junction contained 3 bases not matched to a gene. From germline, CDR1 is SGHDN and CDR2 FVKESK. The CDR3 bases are TGTGCCAGCAGCCGTAGGACTAGCGGGAGCTCCTACAATGAGCAGTTCTTC. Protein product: CASSRRTSGSSYNEQFF.

Written as DNA, the CDR3 is TGTGCCAGCAGCTTTTCTTGGGAGATGACTTTCTTT. It is translated as CASSFSWEMTFF. J is TRBJ1-1 and V is TRBV5-5; D is uncertain. This CDR3 contains 12 residues. The V and J ends lost 2 bases and 12 bases respectively, with 14 bases between them. CDR1 is SGHKS, CDR2 YYEKEE, per germline (reference sequence).

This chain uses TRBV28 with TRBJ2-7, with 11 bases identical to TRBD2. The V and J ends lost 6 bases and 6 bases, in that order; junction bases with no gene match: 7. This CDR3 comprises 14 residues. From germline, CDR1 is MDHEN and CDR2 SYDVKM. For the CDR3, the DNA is TGTGCCAGCAGGATCCTAGCGGGAGGCGCCGAGCAGTACTTC. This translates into CASRILAGGAEQYF.

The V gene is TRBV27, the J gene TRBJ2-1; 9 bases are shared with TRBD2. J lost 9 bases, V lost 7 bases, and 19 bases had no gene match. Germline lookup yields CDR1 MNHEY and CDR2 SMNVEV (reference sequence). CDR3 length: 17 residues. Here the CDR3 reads CASTHVAGGPLQSEQFF. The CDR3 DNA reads TGTGCCAGCACCCATGTGGCGGGAGGGCCCCTACAGAGTGAGCAGTTCTTC.

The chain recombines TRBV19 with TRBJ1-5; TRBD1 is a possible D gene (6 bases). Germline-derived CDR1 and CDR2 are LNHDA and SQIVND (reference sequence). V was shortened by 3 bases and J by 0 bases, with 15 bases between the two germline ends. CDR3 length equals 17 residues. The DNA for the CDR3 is TGTGCCAGTAGTATGAAAGGCAGGGGATATAGCAATCAGCCCCAGCATTTT. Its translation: CASSMKGRGYSNQPQHF.

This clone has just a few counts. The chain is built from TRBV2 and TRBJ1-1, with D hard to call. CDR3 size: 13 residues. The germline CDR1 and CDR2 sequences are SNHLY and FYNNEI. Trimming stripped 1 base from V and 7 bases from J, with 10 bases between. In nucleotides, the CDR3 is TGTGCCAGCAGTGAAGGTTGGAGAGGTGAAGCTTTCTTT. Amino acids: CASSEGWRGEAFF.

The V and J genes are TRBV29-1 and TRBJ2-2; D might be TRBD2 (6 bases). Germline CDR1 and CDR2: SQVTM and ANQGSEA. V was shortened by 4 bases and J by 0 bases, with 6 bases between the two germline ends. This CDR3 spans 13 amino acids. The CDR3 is CSVVAANTGELFF. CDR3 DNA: TGCAGCGTTGTAGCGGCGAACACCGGGGAGCTGTTTTTT.

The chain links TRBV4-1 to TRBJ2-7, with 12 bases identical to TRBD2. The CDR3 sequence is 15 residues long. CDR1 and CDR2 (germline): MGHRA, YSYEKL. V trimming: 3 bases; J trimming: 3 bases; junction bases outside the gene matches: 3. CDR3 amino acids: CASSHPLAGGYEQYF. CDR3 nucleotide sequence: TGCGCCAGCAGCCACCCACTAGCGGGAGGCTACGAGCAGTACTTC.

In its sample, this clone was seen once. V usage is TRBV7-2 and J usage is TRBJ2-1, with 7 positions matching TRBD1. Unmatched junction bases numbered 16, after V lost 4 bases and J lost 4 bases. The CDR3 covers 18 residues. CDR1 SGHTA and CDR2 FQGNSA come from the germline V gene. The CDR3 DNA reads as TGTGCCAGCAGCTCCCCCCACAGACAAGGGGGCAGGTACAATGAGCAGTTCTTC. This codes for CASSSPHRQGGRYNEQFF.

CDR3 region: CASSSQGSNEKLFF. Written as DNA, the CDR3 is TGTGCCAGCTCAAGTCAGGGATCTAATGAAAAACTGTTTTTT. The V gene is TRBV18, the J gene TRBJ1-4, with D tentatively TRBD1 (5 bases). Germline CDR1 and CDR2: KGHSH and LQKENI. The CDR3 is 14 amino acids. Trimming pared 5 bases from V and 3 bases from J, leaving 10 bases between.

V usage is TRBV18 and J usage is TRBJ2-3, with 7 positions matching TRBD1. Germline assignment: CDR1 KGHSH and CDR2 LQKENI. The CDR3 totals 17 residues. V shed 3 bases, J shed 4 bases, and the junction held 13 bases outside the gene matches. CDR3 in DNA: TGTGCCAGCTCACCTATGACAGGGCAGTTTCAATCAGATACGCAGTATTTT. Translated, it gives CASSPMTGQFQSDTQYF.

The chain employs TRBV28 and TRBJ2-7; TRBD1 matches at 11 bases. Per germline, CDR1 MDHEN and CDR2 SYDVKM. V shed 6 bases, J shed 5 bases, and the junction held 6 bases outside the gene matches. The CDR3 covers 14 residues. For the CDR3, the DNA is TGTGCCAGCAGCAGGACAGGGGGCGGGCACGAGCAGTACTTC. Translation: CASSRTGGGHEQYF. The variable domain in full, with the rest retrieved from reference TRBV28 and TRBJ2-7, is DVKVTQSSRYLVKRTGEKVFLECVQDMDHENMFWYRQDPGLGLRLIYFSYDVKMKEKGDIPEGYSVSREKKERFSLILESASTNQTSMYLCASSRTGGGHEQYFGPGTRLTVT.

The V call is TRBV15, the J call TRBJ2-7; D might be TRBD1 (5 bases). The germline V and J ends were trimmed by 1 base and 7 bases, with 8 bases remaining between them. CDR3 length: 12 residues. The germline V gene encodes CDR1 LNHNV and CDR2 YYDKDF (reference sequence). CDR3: CATSRATGEQYF. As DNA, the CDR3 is TGTGCCACCAGCAGAGCAACAGGAGAGCAGTACTTC.

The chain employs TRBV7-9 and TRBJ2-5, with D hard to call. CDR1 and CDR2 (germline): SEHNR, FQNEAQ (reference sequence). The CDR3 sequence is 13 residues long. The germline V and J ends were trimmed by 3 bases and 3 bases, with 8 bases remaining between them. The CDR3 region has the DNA TGTGCCAGCAGCTTCCCTTATAAAGAGACCCAGTACTTC. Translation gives CASSFPYKETQYF.

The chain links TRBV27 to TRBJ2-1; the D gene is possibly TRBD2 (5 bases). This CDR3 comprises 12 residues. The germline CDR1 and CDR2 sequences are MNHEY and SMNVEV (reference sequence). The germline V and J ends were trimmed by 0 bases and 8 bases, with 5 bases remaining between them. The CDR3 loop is CASSLSRDEQFF. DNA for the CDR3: TGTGCCAGCAGTTTATCGAGGGATGAGCAGTTCTTC.

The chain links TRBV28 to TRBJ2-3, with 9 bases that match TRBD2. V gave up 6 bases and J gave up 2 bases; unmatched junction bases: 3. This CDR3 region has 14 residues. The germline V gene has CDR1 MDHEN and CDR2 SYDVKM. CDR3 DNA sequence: TGTGCCAGCAGGGCTAGCGGGAACACAGATACGCAGTATTTT. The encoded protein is CASRASGNTDTQYF.

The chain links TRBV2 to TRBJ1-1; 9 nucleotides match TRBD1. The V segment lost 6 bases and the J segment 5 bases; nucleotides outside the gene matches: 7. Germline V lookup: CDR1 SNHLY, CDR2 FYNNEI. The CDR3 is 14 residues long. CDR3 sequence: CASRMTGGGTEAFF. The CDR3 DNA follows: TGTGCCAGCAGAATGACAGGGGGAGGGACTGAAGCTTTCTTT.

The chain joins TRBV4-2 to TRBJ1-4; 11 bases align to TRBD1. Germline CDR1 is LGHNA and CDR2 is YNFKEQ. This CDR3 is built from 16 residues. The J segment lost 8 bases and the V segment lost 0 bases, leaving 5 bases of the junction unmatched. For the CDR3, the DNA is TGTGCCAGCAGCCAAGATGGAGGGACAGGGGGGGAAAAACTGTTTTTT. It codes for CASSQDGGTGGEKLFF.